In its sample, the clone carrying this TCR beta chain was seen a few times. Its cognate antigen is unknown. This sample is drawn from a study of T-cell reconstitution after alpha-beta-depleted transplantation in children. Per germline, CDR1 LGHNA and CDR2 YSLEER. The CDR3 loop spans 15 amino acids. Trimming pared 0 bases from V and 4 bases from J, leaving 11 bases between. Unique molecular identifiers were built into the TCRbeta library. TCRdb reprocessed the PCR reads via MiXCR and lists one record per CDR3 protein. Here the sample spans hundreds of thousands of distinct CDR3 sequences, 10% to 15% being singletons. Study results and caveats: From newly produced T cells came most of the T-cell counts and diversity one year after transplant.

The sample in question was PBMCs, mostly from graft donor cells, obtained 360 days after TCRalphabeta/CD19-depleted stem cell transplant. This sequence originates from a male patient aged 10 to 17 who had a stem cell transplant for acute myeloid leukemia, so the T cells may come from the graft donor. The rearrangement joins TRBV4-3 to TRBJ2-3; D ambiguous. CDR3 DNA sequence: TGCGCCAGCAGCCAAGATCGAGAAGGATCAGATACGCAGTATTTT. It translates to CASSQDREGSDTQYF.